A selection of T cell receptor beta chains follows, all from one sample in a study of blood T cell repertoires in COVID-19. Assay: immunoSEQ multiplex PCR; the TCRdb copy retains only in-frame clones and omits some. The table lists under 250,000 clones, over 65% of them singletons. Sequencing input: peripheral blood. The receptors shown here come from a woman between 70 and 85 years old with active or convalescent COVID-19. CDR3s include the opening cysteine and the closing phenylalanine or tryptophan. A D gene is named only where the DNA matches it firmly. Where a row states a size, it is once, few, many or the class of an expanded clone; other rows omit it.

V gene	D gene	clone size	J gene	CDR3 DNA	CDR3 protein
TRBV27	.	.	TRBJ2-2	TGTGCCAGCAGTTTACTGCAGACCGGGGAGCTGTTTTTT	CASSLLQTGELFF
TRBV10-2	TRBD2	few	TRBJ2-1	TGCGCCAGCAGTGAGCAGATAGCGGGAGGTGATGAGCAGTTCTTC	CASSEQIAGGDEQFF
TRBV6-5	TRBD1	.	TRBJ1-2	TGTGCCAGCAGTTACTCGAGGCAGGGGGCGTATGGCTACACCTTC	CASSYSRQGAYGYTF
TRBV9	.	.	TRBJ1-1	TGTGCCAGCAGCCCTGGTATGGACTACACTGAAGCTTTCTTT	CASSPGMDYTEAFF
TRBV6-5	.	once	TRBJ2-2	TGTGCCAGCAGTTACGGGGGCGTAACCGGGGAGCTGTTTTTT	CASSYGGVTGELFF
TRBV6-5	.	.	TRBJ1-3	TGTGCCAGCAGAAGGGGCTCTGGAAACACCATATATTTT	CASRRGSGNTIYF
TRBV3-1/TRBV3-2	.	.	TRBJ1-6	TGTGCCAGCAGCCATTTGGCCGAGGGAGAGAATTCACCCCTCCACTTT	CASSHLAEGENSPLHF
TRBV12-3/TRBV12-4	.	.	TRBJ2-6	TGTGCCAGCACCGGGGTCGGGGCCAACGTCCTGACTTTC	CASTGVGANVLTF
TRBV7-9	TRBD2	.	TRBJ2-3	TGTGCCAGCAGCTTATTGGCTAGCGGGAGTGGCACAGATACGCAGTATTTT	CASSLLASGSGTDTQYF
TRBV14	.	.	TRBJ1-5	TGTGCCAGCAGCCAAGAACTAGCCTCCAATCAGCCCCAGCATTTT	CASSQELASNQPQHF
TRBV7-2	.	few	TRBJ1-2	TGTGCCAGCAGCCCCGGAACAGGATACTATGGCTACACCTTC	CASSPGTGYYGYTF
TRBV7-8	.	once	TRBJ2-2	TGTGCCAGCAGCTTATACCGGGAGAAAACCGGGGAGCTGTTTTTT	CASSLYREKTGELFF
TRBV28	.	.	TRBJ1-1	TGTGCCAGCAGTTCCCTCACTATGGACAGAAGCGAAACTGAAGCTTTCTTT	CASSSLTMDRSETEAFF
TRBV28	.	few	TRBJ2-7	TGTGCCAGCAGTTTAACGGGTGAGCAGTACTTC	CASSLTGEQYF
TRBV5-4	.	.	TRBJ2-7	TGTGCCAGCAGCTTGGTTAACTACGAGCAGTACTTC	CASSLVNYEQYF
TRBV28	.	.	TRBJ1-1	TGTGCCAGCAGTTTTGCACCGGGGGGTGAAGCTTTCTTT	CASSFAPGGEAFF
TRBV28	.	few	TRBJ1-1	TGTGCCAGCAGTTCAACTCAATGGGGGGAGAACACTGAAGCTTTCTTT	CASSSTQWGENTEAFF
TRBV5-1	.	.	TRBJ2-3	TGCGCCAGCAGCTTCCGGGCGGAGGAGGCAGATACGCAGTATTTT	CASSFRAEEADTQYF